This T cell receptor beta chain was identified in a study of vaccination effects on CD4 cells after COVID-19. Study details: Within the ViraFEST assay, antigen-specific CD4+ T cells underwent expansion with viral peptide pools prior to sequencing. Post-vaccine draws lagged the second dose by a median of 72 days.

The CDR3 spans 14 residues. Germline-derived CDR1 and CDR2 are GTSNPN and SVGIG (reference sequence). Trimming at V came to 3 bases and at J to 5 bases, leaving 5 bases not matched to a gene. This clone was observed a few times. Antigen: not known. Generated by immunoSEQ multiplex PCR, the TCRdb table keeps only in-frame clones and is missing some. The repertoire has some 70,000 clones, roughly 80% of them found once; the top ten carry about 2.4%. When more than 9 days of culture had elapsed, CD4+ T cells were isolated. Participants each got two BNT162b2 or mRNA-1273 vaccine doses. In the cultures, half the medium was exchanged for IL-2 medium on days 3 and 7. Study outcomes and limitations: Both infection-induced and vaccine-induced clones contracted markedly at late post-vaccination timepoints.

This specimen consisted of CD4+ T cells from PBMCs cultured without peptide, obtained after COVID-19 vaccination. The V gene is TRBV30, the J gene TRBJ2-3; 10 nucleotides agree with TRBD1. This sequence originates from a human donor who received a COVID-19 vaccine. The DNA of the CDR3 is TGTGCCTGGAGCAATGGACAGGGGGGAGATACGCAGTATTTT. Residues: CAWSNGQGGDTQYF.